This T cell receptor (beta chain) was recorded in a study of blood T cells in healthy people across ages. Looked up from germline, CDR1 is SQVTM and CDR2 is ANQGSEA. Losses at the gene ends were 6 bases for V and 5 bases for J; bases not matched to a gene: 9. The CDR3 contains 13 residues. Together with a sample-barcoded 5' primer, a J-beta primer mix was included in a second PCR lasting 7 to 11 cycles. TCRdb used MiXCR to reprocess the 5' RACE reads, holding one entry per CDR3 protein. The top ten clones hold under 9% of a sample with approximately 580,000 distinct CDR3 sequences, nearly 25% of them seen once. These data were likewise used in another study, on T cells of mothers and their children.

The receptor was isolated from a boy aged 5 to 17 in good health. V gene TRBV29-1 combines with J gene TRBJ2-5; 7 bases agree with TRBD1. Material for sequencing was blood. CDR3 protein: CSVGDRVWETQYF. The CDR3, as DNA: TGCAGCGTGGGCGACAGGGTGTGGGAGACCCAGTACTTC. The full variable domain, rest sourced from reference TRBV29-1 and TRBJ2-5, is SAVISQKPSRDICQRGTSLTIQCQVDSQVTMMFWYRQQPGQSLTLIATANQGSEATYESGFVIDKFPISRPNLTFSTLTVSNMSPEDSSIYLCSVGDRVWETQYFGPGTRLLVL.